Listed below are T cell receptor beta chains from one sample, sequenced in a study of post-analysis software for immune sequencing data. One entry per CDR3 protein, called by TCRdb with MiXCR from the PCR reads. The sample includes under 900,000 distinct CDR3 sequences, 53% of them seen just once. Sequenced input: blood. These receptors all stem from a girl aged 5-17 years with multiple sclerosis. The CDR3 runs from the conserved cysteine through the conserved F or W. Each record gives: V gene, J gene, clone size, D gene, CDR3 DNA, CDR3 protein. A D gene is named only where the DNA matches it firmly. Size is omitted from some rows. Given values are once, few, many or a class for expanded clones.

V gene: TRBV11-2
J gene: TRBJ2-4
clone size: few
D gene: .
CDR3 DNA: TGTGCCAGCAGCCGCCAGGGGGGGAAAAACATTCAGTACTTC
CDR3 protein: CASSRQGGKNIQYF

V gene: TRBV5-1
J gene: TRBJ2-1
clone size: .
D gene: TRBD2
CDR3 DNA: TGCGCCAGCAGCTGGGGAGCGGGGGCTTACAATGAGCAGTTCTTC
CDR3 protein: CASSWGAGAYNEQFF

V gene: TRBV12-3/TRBV12-4
J gene: TRBJ2-1
clone size: .
D gene: TRBD1
CDR3 DNA: TGTGCCAGCAGTCCCTCGCCGGGGACAGGGTATCATGAGCAGTTCTTC
CDR3 protein: CASSPSPGTGYHEQFF

V gene: TRBV5-1
J gene: TRBJ2-1
clone size: .
D gene: .
CDR3 DNA: TGCGCCAGCAGCCCCCGGGACCTCTACAATGAGCAGTTCTTC
CDR3 protein: CASSPRDLYNEQFF

V gene: TRBV3-1
J gene: TRBJ2-3
clone size: .
D gene: TRBD1
CDR3 DNA: TGTGCCAGCAGTCGGTACGGACAGGGAACAGATACGCAGTATTTT
CDR3 protein: CASSRYGQGTDTQYF

V gene: TRBV27
J gene: TRBJ2-7
clone size: .
D gene: .
CDR3 DNA: TGTGCCAGCAGTTTAGCGCTAGGAGGGACCCACGAGCAGTACTTC
CDR3 protein: CASSLALGGTHEQYF

V gene: TRBV24-1
J gene: TRBJ1-5
clone size: .
D gene: TRBD1
CDR3 DNA: TGTGCCACCAGTCCCGGGACAGGGGGAAATCAGCCCCAGCATTTT
CDR3 protein: CATSPGTGGNQPQHF

V gene: TRBV4-1
J gene: TRBJ2-5
clone size: few
D gene: TRBD1
CDR3 DNA: TGCGCCAGCAGCCCGGGGACAGCCCAGTACTTC
CDR3 protein: CASSPGTAQYF

V gene: TRBV29-1
J gene: TRBJ2-5
clone size: few
D gene: TRBD1
CDR3 DNA: TGCAGCGCGGGACAGTCACAAGAGACCCAGTACTTC
CDR3 protein: CSAGQSQETQYF

V gene: TRBV10-3
J gene: TRBJ1-4
clone size: few
D gene: .
CDR3 DNA: TGTGCCATCAGCGCTAGAGGTGTGGAGAATGAAAAACTGTTTTTT
CDR3 protein: CAISARGVENEKLFF

V gene: TRBV5-1
J gene: TRBJ1-1
clone size: .
D gene: .
CDR3 DNA: TGCGCCAGCAGCTCCTGGGGCTTTGGGGGGAACACTGAAGCTTTCTTT
CDR3 protein: CASSSWGFGGNTEAFF

V gene: TRBV12-3/TRBV12-4
J gene: TRBJ2-1
clone size: .
D gene: .
CDR3 DNA: TGTGCCAGCAGTCGTCGGGACTTGAATGAGCAGTTCTTC
CDR3 protein: CASSRRDLNEQFF

V gene: TRBV15
J gene: TRBJ2-3
clone size: .
D gene: .
CDR3 DNA: TGTGCCACCAGCGTAAAAGGGGGGGGGCGGAATACGCAGTATTTT
CDR3 protein: CATSVKGGGRNTQYF

V gene: TRBV20-1
J gene: TRBJ2-1
clone size: few
D gene: .
CDR3 DNA: TGCAGTGCTAGAGCGGGCTTCAATGAGCAGTTCTTC
CDR3 protein: CSARAGFNEQFF

V gene: TRBV7-7
J gene: TRBJ2-5
clone size: .
D gene: .
CDR3 DNA: TGTGCCAGCAGCCTCTCAGGGGCAGGGGAAGAGACCCAGTACTTC
CDR3 protein: CASSLSGAGEETQYF

V gene: TRBV7-3
J gene: TRBJ2-7
clone size: few
D gene: TRBD1
CDR3 DNA: TGTGCCAGCAGCCTCTCGCTGGGACAGGGGGCCTACGAGCAGTACTTC
CDR3 protein: CASSLSLGQGAYEQYF

V gene: TRBV20-1
J gene: TRBJ2-7
clone size: .
D gene: .
CDR3 DNA: TGCAGTGCTAGAGAGAGAGTCTACGAGCAGTACTTC
CDR3 protein: CSARERVYEQYF

V gene: TRBV5-1
J gene: TRBJ2-3
clone size: .
D gene: .
CDR3 DNA: TGTGCCAGCAGCTTAGAAGGGGCTAGCACAGATACGCAGTATTTT
CDR3 protein: CASSLEGASTDTQYF

V gene: TRBV6-5
J gene: TRBJ1-2
clone size: .
D gene: .
CDR3 DNA: TGTGCCAGCAGTTACTCGAGTCAGGGAATGCGTAGTGGCTACACCTTC
CDR3 protein: CASSYSSQGMRSGYTF

V gene: TRBV9
J gene: TRBJ2-5
clone size: .
D gene: .
CDR3 DNA: TGTGCCAGCAGCGTAGTGGAGGGCGTAACAGAGACCCAGTACTTC
CDR3 protein: CASSVVEGVTETQYF

V gene: TRBV7-8
J gene: TRBJ2-1
clone size: few
D gene: .
CDR3 DNA: TGTGCCAGCAGCTTAGCGAAGCAGACACACAATGAGCAGTTCTTC
CDR3 protein: CASSLAKQTHNEQFF

V gene: TRBV15
J gene: TRBJ2-7
clone size: .
D gene: .
CDR3 DNA: TGTGCCACCAGCAGAGATTGGGGCAGGGAAGCATCCGAGCAGTACTTC
CDR3 protein: CATSRDWGREASEQYF